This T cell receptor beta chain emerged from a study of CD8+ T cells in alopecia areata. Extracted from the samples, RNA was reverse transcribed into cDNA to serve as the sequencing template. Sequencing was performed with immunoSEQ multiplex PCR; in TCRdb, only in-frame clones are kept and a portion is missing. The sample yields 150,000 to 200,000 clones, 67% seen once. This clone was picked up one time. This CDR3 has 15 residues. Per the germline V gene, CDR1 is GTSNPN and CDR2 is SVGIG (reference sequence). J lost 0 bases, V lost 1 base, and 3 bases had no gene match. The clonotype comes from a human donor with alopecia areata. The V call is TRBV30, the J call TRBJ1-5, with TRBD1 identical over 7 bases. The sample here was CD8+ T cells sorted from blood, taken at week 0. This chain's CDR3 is CAWSDDRDSNQPQHF. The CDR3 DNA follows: TGTGCCTGGAGTGACGACAGGGATAGCAATCAGCCCCAGCATTTT.